This T cell receptor (beta chain) was found in a study of T cell repertoires in cytomegalovirus infection (dated by TCRdb to between 2018 and 2020). Broadly, across the study: Donor HLA type was relevant to the analysis, because carriage of CMV infection together with the matching HLA type was indicated by public TCR beta signatures.

Sequencing was carried out with an Illumina HiSeq 1500. The public reads were run again by TCRdb, first through fastp at Q25 and then through MiXCR, and only productive beta chains were kept. Identical CDR3 protein sequences are pooled into one entry, listed with their most common genes and DNA. Across this sample there are about 330,000 distinct CDR3 sequences, with more than 8% seen only once. Around 4.5% of the sample rests with the top ten. The CDR3, from cysteine to phenylalanine, totals 14 residues. Solely the CDR3 DNA is kept, with 42 bases framed from the first base. Ends trimmed: V by 3 bases, J by 2 bases; bases unmatched to a gene: 1. Looking up the germline V gene yields CDR1 SGHTA and CDR2 FQGNSA. Ten or more counts support this clonotype. The antigen this receptor binds is unknown. No much larger clonotype is one base removed from it; base qualities were not supplied. Overall study results and their limits: In both this cohort and an independent cohort of over 350 donors, the cumulative frequency of public TCR beta family members distinguished carriers of CMV infection plus the relevant HLA type. The ex vivo response was dominated by HLA-C-restricted CMV-specific TCR beta clonotypes, which also provided the single most frequent clonotype in two of eight donors.

The chain is made from TRBV7-2 and TRBJ1-5; TRBD1 agrees with 7 junctional bases. Sequencing used PBMCs. This receptor was identified in a human donor in good health (CMV status not recorded). Some clones in this sample may be carry-over from other donors' samples. The CDR3 region reads CASSFDRGNQPQHF. The bases read TGTGCCAGCAGCTTCGACAGGGGCAATCAGCCCCAGCATTTT.